The 21 T cell receptor beta chains listed next were all sequenced from one sample in a study of blood T cell repertoires in COVID-19. Here immunoSEQ multiplex PCR was the method, and the copy in TCRdb shows in-frame clones only, minus some. Seen here are over 70,000 clones, about 85% observed once, and the top ten hold 11%. What was sequenced was peripheral blood. These receptors all stem from a man aged 60 to 75 with COVID-19, enrolled during active disease.

This clone was detected only once. The V and J genes are TRBV19 and TRBJ2-3; D call uncertain. Germline CDR1 is LNHDA and CDR2 is SQIVND (reference sequence). CDR3 size: 12 residues. V lost 4 bases, J lost 7 bases, and 9 bases lay in between. The CDR3: CASSTLSYTQYF. As DNA, the CDR3 is TGTGCCAGTAGTACCCTTTCTTATACGCAGTATTTT. Full variable domain (missing parts from reference TRBV19 and TRBJ2-3): DGGITQSPKYLFRKEGQNVTLSCEQNLNHDAMYWYRQDPGQGLRLIYYSQIVNDFQKGDIAEGYSVSREKKESFPLTVTSAQKNPTAFYLCASSTLSYTQYFGPGTRLTVL.

This clone has only a few counts. The V call is TRBV28, the J call TRBJ2-2; the match to TRBD1 covers 10 bases. This CDR3 spans 15 amino acids. CDR1 and CDR2 from the germline V gene are MDHEN and SYDVKM. V shed 7 bases, J shed 7 bases, and the junction held 9 bases outside the gene matches. Here the CDR3 reads CASIEGQGRVGELFF. DNA for the CDR3: TGTGCCAGCATTGAGGGACAGGGGCGGGTCGGGGAGCTGTTTTTT. Based on the CDR3 plus reference TRBV28 and TRBJ2-2, the full variable domain is DVKVTQSSRYLVKRTGEKVFLECVQDMDHENMFWYRQDPGLGLRLIYFSYDVKMKEKGDIPEGYSVSREKKERFSLILESASTNQTSMYLCASIEGQGRVGELFFGEGSRLTVL.

The rearrangement uses TRBV10-2 and TRBJ2-3; 8 nucleotides line up with TRBD1. With V trimmed by 0 bases and J by 5 bases, 13 bases remained unmatched. This CDR3 is 18 amino acids long. In germline, CDR1 is WSHSY, CDR2 SAAADI. Here the CDR3 DNA reads TGCGCCAGCAGTGAGTCGAGAATTATCCAGGGGGCAGTAGATACGCAGTATTTT. Residues: CASSESRIIQGAVDTQYF.

The chain combines TRBV6-5 with TRBJ1-2; TRBD1 matches at 8 bases. The CDR3 is made up of 15 amino acids. V trimming: 2 bases; J trimming: 7 bases; junction bases outside the gene matches: 9. The germline V gene has CDR1 MNHEY and CDR2 SVGAGI. This chain's CDR3 is CASSYGQGKTGGYTF. For the CDR3, the DNA is TGTGCCAGCAGTTACGGACAGGGAAAAACTGGTGGCTACACCTTC.

This chain joins TRBV7-2 and TRBJ2-3, with 7 bases identical to TRBD2. Unmatched junction bases numbered 12, after V lost 5 bases and J lost 7 bases. The CDR3 is made up of 15 amino acids. Germline V gene sequence: CDR1 SGHTA, CDR2 FQGNSA. The CDR3 region is CASSPASGNQNTQYF. For the CDR3, the DNA is TGTGCCAGCAGCCCGGCCAGCGGGAATCAAAATACGCAGTATTTT.

This chain uses TRBV4-2 with TRBJ2-3; D remains ambiguous. This CDR3 has 14 amino acids. In germline, CDR1 is LGHNA, CDR2 YNFKEQ. With 3 bases removed from V and 2 bases from J, the gap between germline ends came to 9 bases. The CDR3 DNA sequence: TGTGCCAGCAGCCACCGGGTCCACACAGATACGCAGTATTTT. Amino acids: CASSHRVHTDTQYF.

The rearrangement uses TRBV7-9 and TRBJ2-3; possibly TRBD1 for D (7 bases). CDR1 is SEHNR, CDR2 FQNEAQ, per germline (reference sequence). The CDR3 is made up of 16 amino acids. V was pared by 5 bases and J by 4 bases, with 19 bases between. The CDR3 is CASSEPSGGSADTQYF. DNA of the CDR3: TGTGCCAGCAGCGAACCATCAGGGGGGAGCGCAGATACGCAGTATTTT.

This chain links TRBV5-6 with TRBJ2-3; D might be TRBD1 (6 bases). There are 16 residues in the CDR3. Deletions cut 3 bases from V and 3 bases from J, with 17 bases between. In germline, CDR1 is SGHDT, CDR2 YYEEEE. CDR3 nucleotide sequence: TGTGCCAGCAGCTCCGGGTACCGGACAGCTACAGATACGCAGTATTTT. Protein sequence: CASSSGYRTATDTQYF.

V is TRBV6-1 and J is TRBJ2-1, with D perhaps matching TRBD2 (5 bases). Trimming shortened V by 6 bases and J by 6 bases, and 18 bases separated the two germline ends. Germline values: CDR1 MNHNS, CDR2 SASEGT. CDR3 length: 15 amino acids. CDR3 loop: CASSSAEATRNEQFF. In DNA, the CDR3 is TGTGCCAGCAGCTCGGCGGAGGCCACACGCAATGAGCAGTTCTTC.

The chain combines TRBV7-6 with TRBJ2-6; possible D gene TRBD2, 5 bases. Germline CDR1 reads SGHVS; CDR2 reads FNYEAQ. The V gene lost 5 bases and the J gene lost 0 bases, with 11 bases spanning the gap. There are 16 residues in the CDR3. CDR3 amino acids: CASSREQSSGANVLTF. CDR3 nucleotides: TGTGCCAGCAGCCGGGAACAGAGCTCTGGGGCCAACGTCCTGACTTTC.

This clone was found once. This sequence joins TRBV27 and TRBJ2-1; weak D call: TRBD2 (6 bases). The CDR3 consists of 14 residues. Germline-derived CDR1 and CDR2 are MNHEY and SMNVEV (reference sequence). The ends were cut back, 8 bases at V and 4 bases at J, with 15 bases in the middle. CDR3 in amino acids: CASRPGLDYNEQFF. CDR3 sequence (DNA): TGTGCCAGCCGACCGGGACTGGATTACAATGAGCAGTTCTTC.

This clone was observed a single time. The CDR3 is CASFFWGGPYTF. The DNA for the CDR3 is TGTGCCAGCTTTTTCTGGGGGGGACCCTACACCTTC. This chain connects TRBV5-5 to TRBJ1-2; D is perhaps TRBD1 (5 bases). This CDR3 region has 12 residues. Between the trimmed V and J ends, which lost 7 bases and 10 bases, there was a span of 17 bases. From germline, CDR1 is SGHKS and CDR2 YYEKEE (reference sequence).

The V gene is TRBV7-9, the J gene TRBJ1-3, with 10 bases lining up with TRBD1. The CDR3 totals 15 residues. V lost 1 base to trimming and J lost 4 bases; unmatched junction nucleotides: 1. The germline gives CDR1 SEHNR, CDR2 FQNEAQ (reference sequence). CDR3 bases: TGTGCCAGCAGCTTAGGACAGGGGGCCGGAAACACCATATATTTT. Protein product: CASSLGQGAGNTIYF.

V and J are TRBV5-1 and TRBJ2-3, with D possibly TRBD1 on 5 matching bases. The germline V gene encodes CDR1 SGHRS and CDR2 YFSETQ. Trimming took off 5 bases at V and 5 bases at J, with 9 bases between the two ends. The CDR3 loop spans 12 amino acids. This CDR3 reads CASSYQGDTQYF. CDR3 DNA sequence: TGCGCCAGCAGTTACCAGGGAGATACGCAGTATTTT.

This clone was recorded once. This sequence joins TRBV2 and TRBJ1-1; 8 bases are shared with TRBD1. CDR3 length: 14 amino acids. Germline V gene data show CDR1 as SNHLY and CDR2 as FYNNEI. J gave up 4 bases and V 6 bases, and 7 bases lay outside the gene matches. Here the CDR3 reads CASSDRGVGTEAFF. In DNA, the CDR3 is TGTGCCAGCAGCGACAGGGGTGTGGGCACTGAAGCTTTCTTT.

J is TRBJ1-1 and V is TRBV2; tentatively, D is TRBD1 (5 bases). Germline V gene lookup returns CDR1 SNHLY and CDR2 FYNNEI. Trimming removed 6 bases at V and 2 bases at J, with 10 bases between. This CDR3 region has 13 residues. In nucleotides, the CDR3 is TGTGCCAGCAGGTGGACACAAAACACTGAAGCTTTCTTT. It specifies CASRWTQNTEAFF.

The chain has TRBV7-2 and TRBJ2-5; 10 nucleotides match TRBD2. The germline V gene encodes CDR1 SGHTA and CDR2 FQGNSA. This CDR3 comprises 16 residues. V shed 0 bases and J 0 bases; nucleotides not matched to a gene: 1. The CDR3 DNA sequence: TGTGCCAGCAGCTTAGCACTAGCGGGGTACCAAGAGACCCAGTACTTC. Translation: CASSLALAGYQETQYF.

The chain employs TRBV12-5 and TRBJ2-7; possible D gene TRBD2, 6 bases. V lost 0 bases, J lost 4 bases, and 22 bases lay in between. The CDR3 runs to 18 residues. CDR1 LGHNT and CDR2 FRNRAP come from the germline V gene. The CDR3 DNA sequence: TGTGCTAGTGGTTTGGTACCTGGGGGGACGGTGGGATTTTACGAGCAGTACTTC. This encodes CASGLVPGGTVGFYEQYF.

The chain joins TRBV2 to TRBJ2-2, with 8 bases that match TRBD1. CDR1 and CDR2 (germline): SNHLY, FYNNEI. The CDR3 contains 14 residues. The ends lost 6 bases at V and 4 bases at J; junction bases unmatched: 4. The CDR3 nucleotides read TGTGCCAGCAGCGGACAGGGAATCACCGGGGAGCTGTTTTTT. This codes for CASSGQGITGELFF.

The rearrangement uses TRBV5-1 and TRBJ2-3; 8 positions agree with TRBD1. Germline CDR1 and CDR2: SGHRS and YFSETQ. V lost 4 bases and J lost 3; bases outside the gene matches: 4. This CDR3 contains 14 residues. CDR3 sequence (DNA): TGCGCCAGCAGCCAGGACAGGGAAACAGATACGCAGTATTTT. Encoded protein: CASSQDRETDTQYF. The full variable domain, with the rest looked up from reference TRBV5-1 and TRBJ2-3, is KAGVTQTPRYLIKTRGQQVTLSCSPISGHRSVSWYQQTPGQGLQFLFEYFSETQRNKGNFPGRFSGRQFSNSRSEMNVSTLELGDSALYLCASSQDRETDTQYFGPGTRLTVL.

This chain connects TRBV3-1 (or the pseudogene TRBV3-2) to TRBJ2-1; 7 bases map to TRBD1. V was pared by 6 bases and J by 6 bases, with 11 bases of the junction left unmatched. Germline CDR1 LGHDT, CDR2 YNNKEL (reference sequence). This CDR3 spans 15 amino acids. CDR3 in amino acids: CASSYNRGTANEQFF. The CDR3 region has the DNA TGTGCCAGCAGTTATAACAGGGGTACGGCCAATGAGCAGTTCTTC.